This T cell receptor beta chain was observed in a study of PD-1 blockade in mismatch repair-deficient tumors. Study-level points and caveats: Rapid post-treatment expansion, then contraction, generally preceding radiologic response, marked tumor-resident clones.

Ends included, the CDR3 has 12 residues. Germline-derived CDR1 and CDR2 are MNHEY and SVGAGI. Of note for this clone: Its antigen is unidentified. The limits of the CDR3 on the DNA are not certain, so only TCRdb's listed CDR3 is given.

Mismatch repair deficiency was confirmed in all patients, by PCR or immunohistochemistry. A few pembrolizumab responders had their TCRs sequenced. The table came from immunoSEQ multiplex PCR; TCRdb's copy has only in-frame clones and leaves some out. The sample has about 49,000 clones, over 60% seen once; the top ten hold 2.5% to 4%. The origin of this receptor is an adult with mismatch repair-deficient cancer. Sequencing was performed on PBMCs, taken before pembrolizumab treatment. The gene calls are TRBV6-5 and TRBJ1-2. CDR3 region: CASSTSSYGYTF.